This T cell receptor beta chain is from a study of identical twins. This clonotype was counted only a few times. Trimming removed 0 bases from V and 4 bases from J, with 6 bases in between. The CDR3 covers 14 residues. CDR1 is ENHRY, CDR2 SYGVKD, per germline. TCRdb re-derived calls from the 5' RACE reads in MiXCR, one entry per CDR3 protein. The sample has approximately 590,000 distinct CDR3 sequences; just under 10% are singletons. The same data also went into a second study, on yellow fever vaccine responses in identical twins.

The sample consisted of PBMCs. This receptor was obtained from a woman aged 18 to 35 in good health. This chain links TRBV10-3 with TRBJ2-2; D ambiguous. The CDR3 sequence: CAISESLGTGELFF. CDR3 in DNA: TGTGCCATCAGTGAGTCGCTCGGCACCGGGGAGCTGTTTTTT.